The present T cell receptor (beta chain) was sequenced within a study of cytomegalovirus exposure and HLA in healthy donors. The CDR3 consists of 12 residues. The J segment lost 13 bases and the V segment lost 3 bases, leaving 7 bases of the junction unmatched. The germline CDR1 and CDR2 sequences are SNHLY and FYNNEI. In this sample, this clone turned up a few times. The antigen remains unidentified. Points from the study as a whole: A few chains linked to CMV were shown in vitro to be specific for CMV antigens. HLA restriction was apparent for most CMV-associated TCR beta chains in a later analysis. For TCR beta chains, V- and J-gene trimming was later linked to a missense DCLRE1C variant.

PCR involved 60 Vbeta and 13 Jbeta primers. Generated by immunoSEQ multiplex PCR, the TCRdb table keeps only in-frame clones and is missing some. The sample lists about 120,000 clones, less than 85% occurring once. The sequence derives from a female donor in good health and CMV-seronegative. The rearrangement uses TRBV2 and TRBJ2-3; TRBD1 matches 7 bases. The sample comprised PBMCs. The chain's CDR3 is CASSDDRAVKYF. For the CDR3, the DNA is TGTGCCAGCAGTGACGACAGGGCCGTTAAGTATTTT.